This T cell receptor beta chain was sequenced during a study of early T cells in non-severe SARS-CoV-2 infection. Study-level background: Whole-blood bulk RNA, unsorted, was sequenced, and chains were unpaired.

The table lists this clonotype with a few counts. The target antigen is unknown. The TCR library protocol attached unique molecular identifiers to the individual cDNA molecules. TCRdb reprocessed the 5' RACE reads via MiXCR and lists one record per CDR3 protein. The sample comprises over 45,000 distinct CDR3 sequences, approximately 16% of which are singletons, and approximately 4% rests with the top ten. Germline V gene lookup returns CDR1 SEHNR and CDR2 FQNEAQ (reference sequence). Trimming stripped 2 bases from V and 4 bases from J, with 13 bases between. The CDR3 is 15 residues long. General study results and limits: Anti-spike CD8 responses were favored in VDJdb matching, and private and CD4 specificities were missed.

The chain links TRBV7-9 to TRBJ2-3, with no clear D. The receptor comes from an adult who was a healthcare worker with PCR-confirmed SARS-CoV-2 infection or an uninfected control (not recorded which). The sequencing here drew on whole blood, taken at baseline. The CDR3 nucleotides read TGTGCCAGCAGCTTAAGAGTTCCAAAGGCAGATACGCAGTATTTT. As protein: CASSLRVPKADTQYF.